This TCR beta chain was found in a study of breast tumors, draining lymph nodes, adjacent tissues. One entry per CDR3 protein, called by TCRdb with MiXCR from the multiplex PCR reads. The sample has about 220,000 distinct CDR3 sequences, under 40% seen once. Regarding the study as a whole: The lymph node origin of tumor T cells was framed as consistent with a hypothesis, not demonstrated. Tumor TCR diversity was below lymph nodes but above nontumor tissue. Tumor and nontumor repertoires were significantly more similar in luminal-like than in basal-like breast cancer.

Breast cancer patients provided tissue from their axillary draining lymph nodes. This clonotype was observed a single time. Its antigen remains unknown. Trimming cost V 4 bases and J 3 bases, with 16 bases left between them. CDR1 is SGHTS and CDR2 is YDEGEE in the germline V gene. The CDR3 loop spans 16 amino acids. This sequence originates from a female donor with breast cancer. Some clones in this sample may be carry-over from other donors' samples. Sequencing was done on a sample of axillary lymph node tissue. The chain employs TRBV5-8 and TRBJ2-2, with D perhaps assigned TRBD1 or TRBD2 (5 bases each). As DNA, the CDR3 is TGTGCCAGCAGCCTGGGACGACCGCCGGACACCGGGGAGCTGTTTTTT. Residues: CASSLGRPPDTGELFF.